One sample yielded the 27 T cell receptor beta chains listed below, sequenced in a study of T cells in Graves' hyperthyroidism and ophthalmopathy. Amplification yielded TCR beta CDR3 regions, with RNA transcripts as the source. The HTBI set primed first-round TCR CDR3 RT-PCR. TCRdb recomputed calls from the multiplex PCR reads with MiXCR, one row per CDR3 protein. The data show 490,000 or so distinct CDR3 sequences, 15% to 20% seen once. The sample consisted of blood. The receptors were gathered from a woman in her 30s with Graves' ophthalmopathy.

The V call is TRBV20-1, the J call TRBJ2-5; 9 nucleotides match TRBD2. The germline V gene encodes CDR1 DFQATT and CDR2 SNEGSKA (reference sequence). Unmatched junction bases numbered 3, after V lost 3 bases and J lost 4 bases. The CDR3 contains 13 residues. CDR3 in DNA: TGCAGTGCTAGGGGACTAGCTATAGAGACCCAGTACTTC. It is translated as CSARGLAIETQYF.

This clonotype was counted a few times. The rearrangement joins TRBV5-1 to TRBJ1-2; TRBD1 might be the D (5 bases). This CDR3 has 13 amino acids. The V end was cut by 1 base, the J end by 8 bases, with 12 bases between. Germline V gene sequence: CDR1 SGHRS, CDR2 YFSETQ. The CDR3 coding sequence is TGCGCCAGCAGCTTGTTGGGGACTGACGGCTACACCTTC. This sequence encodes CASSLLGTDGYTF.

The chain uses TRBV12-3 or TRBV12-4 and TRBJ2-5, with 10 nucleotides matching TRBD2. The V segment lost 6 bases and the J segment 1 base; nucleotides outside the gene matches: 11. The CDR3 is 17 residues long. In DNA form, the CDR3 reads TGTGCCAGCAGCGATCCGCTTAGCGGGAGGACCCAAGAGACCCAGTACTTC. Translation: CASSDPLSGRTQETQYF.

This clonotype was seen ten or more times. CDR3 residues: CASSQTSGRAHEQFF. The CDR3 DNA is TGTGCCAGCTCACAGACTAGCGGGAGGGCCCATGAGCAGTTCTTC. J is TRBJ2-1 and V is TRBV18; 14 bases match TRBD2. V shed 4 bases, J shed 8 bases, and the junction held 4 bases outside the gene matches. The CDR3 sequence is 15 residues long. The germline V gene encodes CDR1 KGHSH and CDR2 LQKENI.

This clonotype came up many times. This chain uses TRBV11-1 with TRBJ2-2; D not certain. CDR3 size: 14 residues. The V gene lost 5 bases and the J gene lost 3 bases, with 10 bases spanning the gap. Germline CDR1 SGHAT, CDR2 FQDESV (reference sequence). The CDR3: CASSQAPYTGELFF. CDR3 DNA sequence: TGTGCCAGCAGCCAAGCCCCCTACACCGGGGAGCTGTTTTTT.

This clonotype was picked up many times. This chain connects TRBV11-3 to TRBJ2-1; no definite D call. The germline CDR1 and CDR2 sequences are SGHNT and YENEEA. This CDR3 has 14 amino acids. V was clipped by 1 base and J by 5 bases, with 9 bases between them. The CDR3: CASSLVAQNNEQFF. The CDR3 DNA reads TGTGCCAGCAGCTTAGTGGCACAGAACAATGAGCAGTTCTTC.

This clonotype has only one observation. The J gene is TRBJ2-4, the V gene TRBV29-1; D might be TRBD2 (7 bases). This CDR3 spans 12 amino acids. CDR1 and CDR2 (germline): SQVTM, ANQGSEA. V was cut by 4 bases and J by 7 bases, with 11 bases left in between. The CDR3 loop reads CSVAGGVNIQYF. Written as DNA, the CDR3 is TGCAGCGTTGCGGGGGGCGTGAACATTCAGTACTTC.

There are many counts of this clonotype. J is TRBJ2-7 and V is TRBV3-1, with TRBD2 identical over 14 bases. Germline loops: CDR1 LGHDT, CDR2 YNNKEL (reference sequence). Germline trimming cut 8 bases from V and 7 bases from J; bases unmatched to any gene: 4. CDR3 length: 13 amino acids. The CDR3 coding sequence is TGTGCCAGCCGGGGACTAGCGGGAGTGGAGCAGTACTTC. As protein: CASRGLAGVEQYF.

This clonotype was counted between two and nine times. V is TRBV2 and J is TRBJ1-2; D possibly corresponds to TRBD1 (5 bases). Per the germline V gene, CDR1 is SNHLY and CDR2 is FYNNEI. The CDR3 is 10 residues long. Trimming shortened V by 11 bases and J by 5 bases, and 9 bases separated the two germline ends. DNA of the CDR3: TGTGCCTCCCAGGGATATGGCTACACCTTC. Translated: CASQGYGYTF.

This clonotype was observed a handful of times. The CDR3 protein is CASSSTSGREGQYF. CDR3 bases: TGTGCCAGCAGTTCCACTAGCGGGAGGGAGGGGCAGTACTTC. The genes are TRBV27 and TRBJ2-7, with TRBD2 matching over 13 bases. Germline CDR1 is MNHEY and CDR2 is SMNVEV (reference sequence). The CDR3 consists of 14 residues. Trimming took 4 bases from V and 9 from J; bases not matched to a gene: 6.

The table lists this clonotype with many counts. The gene calls are TRBV30 and TRBJ1-4; 8 bases agree with TRBD1. CDR3 size: 14 residues. Trimming removed 3 bases from V and 5 bases from J; junction bases left unmatched: 5. Germline V CDR1 and CDR2: GTSNPN, SVGIG (reference sequence). The CDR3 DNA reads as TGTGCCTGGAGCCGCGGGACAGGAAATGAAAAACTGTTTTTT. Its protein is CAWSRGTGNEKLFF.

The chain links TRBV20-1 to TRBJ2-5; TRBD2 matches at 7 bases. The CDR3 has 12 residues. Germline trimming cut 5 bases from V and 5 bases from J; bases unmatched to any gene: 5. The germline gives CDR1 DFQATT, CDR2 SNEGSKA (reference sequence). This CDR3 reads CSAGGLSETQYF. As DNA, the CDR3 is TGCAGTGCTGGGGGACTATCGGAGACCCAGTACTTC.

This clonotype was counted a few times. The CDR3 spells CASSPWTSGRAFYEQYF. CDR3 DNA: TGCGCCAGCAGCCCCTGGACTAGCGGGAGGGCTTTCTACGAGCAGTACTTC. The chain is built from TRBV4-3 and TRBJ2-7; the match to TRBD2 covers 15 bases. Trimming removed 4 bases from V and 3 bases from J; junction bases left unmatched: 7. This CDR3 is 17 amino acids long. The germline gives CDR1 LGHNA, CDR2 YSLEER.

This clonotype showed up many times. The J gene is TRBJ2-5, the V gene TRBV20-1; D not resolved. Trimming took 5 bases from V and 1 from J, leaving 14 bases between them. CDR3 size: 14 residues. Germline CDR1 is DFQATT and CDR2 is SNEGSKA (reference sequence). DNA of the CDR3: TGCAGTGCTCTCCCGCTTCTACCCCAAGAGACCCAGTACTTC. Amino acid sequence: CSALPLLPQETQYF.

This rearrangement joins TRBV6-1 to TRBJ2-7; 9 nucleotides align to TRBD1. Trimming took 6 bases from V and 6 from J; bases not matched to a gene: 6. The CDR3 extends over 13 amino acids. CDR1 and CDR2 from the germline V gene are MNHNS and SASEGT. The CDR3 protein is CASSWTGEFEQYF. The CDR3 nucleotides read TGTGCCAGCAGCTGGACAGGGGAATTCGAGCAGTACTTC.

This clonotype was counted many times. J is TRBJ1-1 and V is TRBV5-1, with D perhaps TRBD1 (5 bases). The germline gives CDR1 SGHRS, CDR2 YFSETQ. Trimming removed 1 base from V and 3 bases from J, with 10 bases in between. This CDR3 region has 14 residues. CDR3 nucleotide sequence: TGCGCCAGCAGCTTGAGTCAGGGTGACACTGAAGCTTTCTTT. This codes for CASSLSQGDTEAFF. The whole variable domain, filled in from reference TRBV5-1 and TRBJ1-1, reads KAGVTQTPRYLIKTRGQQVTLSCSPISGHRSVSWYQQTPGQGLQFLFEYFSETQRNKGNFPGRFSGRQFSNSRSEMNVSTLELGDSALYLCASSLSQGDTEAFFGQGTRLTVV.

As for this clonotype: It may be a read error: a sequence one base away is much more abundant. V usage is TRBV20-1 and J usage is TRBJ2-1, with a possible D match to TRBD1 (5 bases). Per germline, CDR1 DFQATT and CDR2 SNEGSKA (reference sequence). This CDR3 region has 15 residues. The CDR3 spells CSASKGQSSYDEQFF. CDR3 nucleotide sequence: TGCAGTGCTAGCAAGGGGCAATCCTCCTACGATGAGCAGTTCTTC.

This chain joins TRBV12-3 or TRBV12-4 and TRBJ1-1; D ambiguous. Trimming shortened V by 4 bases and J by 1 base, and 16 bases separated the two germline ends. The CDR3 covers 16 residues. DNA for the CDR3: TGTGCCAGCAGTTCTGGAGGGTGGGCACGGAACACTGAAGCTTTCTTT. This encodes CASSSGGWARNTEAFF.

Written as DNA, the CDR3 is TGTGCCAGCAGTCGCAGCAGGGGCGCCTATGGCTACACCTTC. This codes for CASSRSRGAYGYTF. The chain combines TRBV12-3 or TRBV12-4 with TRBJ1-2; maybe TRBD1 (6 bases). The V gene lost 5 bases and the J gene lost 4 bases, with 14 bases spanning the gap. The CDR3 is 14 residues long.

With respect to this clonotype: This is likely a read error, given that the CDR3 carries no conserved phenylalanine or tryptophan at its end. The V gene is TRBV10-3, the J gene TRBJ2-1; TRBD2 agrees at 11 bases. Trimming cost V 3 bases and J 6 bases; bases outside gene matches: 4. The CDR3 loop spans 15 amino acids. Germline V lookup: CDR1 ENHRY, CDR2 SYGVKD. The CDR3 protein is CAISDSGRAANEQFL. As DNA, the CDR3 is TGTGCCATCAGTGATAGCGGGAGGGCAGCCAATGAGCAGTTCCTC.

This clonotype was counted many times. The chain employs TRBV4-3 and TRBJ2-6, with D possibly being TRBD1 (6 bases). CDR3 length: 17 residues. V was cut by 0 bases and J by 0 bases, with 9 bases left in between. Germline V gives CDR1 LGHNA, CDR2 YSLEER. DNA for the CDR3: TGCGCCAGCAGCCAAGAGGGGGCAAGCTCTGGGGCCAACGTCCTGACTTTC. Protein sequence: CASSQEGASSGANVLTF.

CDR3 amino acids: CASSFEPRYEQYF. The DNA for the CDR3 is TGTGCCAGCAGTTTTGAGCCGCGGTACGAGCAGTACTTC. This sequence joins TRBV12-3 or TRBV12-4 and TRBJ2-7; D ambiguous. V lost 3 bases and J 4 bases, leaving 10 bases between the germline ends. The CDR3 spans 13 residues.

This clonotype was counted between two and nine times. The gene calls are TRBV28 and TRBJ2-6; D unclear. CDR1 is MDHEN, CDR2 SYDVKM, per germline. The CDR3 covers 15 residues. V dropped 4 bases and J dropped 0 bases, with 7 bases sitting between them. CDR3 nucleotide sequence: TGTGCCAGCAGTTCTGAAGACTCTGGGGCCAACGTCCTGACTTTC. Translated: CASSSEDSGANVLTF.

This clonotype has at least ten counts. The genes are TRBV6-2 or TRBV6-3 and TRBJ1-1; 12 bases are a match to TRBD1. This CDR3 has 18 residues. CDR1 MNHEY and CDR2 SVGEGT come from the germline V gene. V dropped 2 bases and J dropped 1; count of bases not matched to a gene: 8. Here the CDR3 reads CASSYDVGQGAGNTEAFF. CDR3 DNA: TGTGCCAGCAGTTACGACGTGGGACAGGGGGCTGGGAACACTGAAGCTTTCTTT.

This clonotype was observed a handful of times. The chain uses TRBV28 and TRBJ1-1; D is uncertain. Germline CDR1 MDHEN, CDR2 SYDVKM. The V gene lost 3 bases and the J gene lost 5 bases, with 7 bases spanning the gap. The CDR3 has 12 amino acids. Here the CDR3 reads CASSLSGTEAFF. For the CDR3, the DNA is TGTGCCAGCAGTTTGAGTGGAACTGAAGCTTTCTTT.

This clonotype showed up many times. The V call is TRBV11-3, the J call TRBJ2-3, with 9 bases that match TRBD2. Germline values: CDR1 SGHNT, CDR2 YENEEA. This CDR3 region has 15 residues. Trimming took 1 base from V and 5 from J; bases not matched to a gene: 4. CDR3 nucleotides: TGTGCCAGCAGCTTAGGCGGGAGGGCCGTAGATACGCAGTATTTT. Translating gives CASSLGGRAVDTQYF.

This clonotype was recorded a few times. The chain joins TRBV5-5 to TRBJ2-7; tentatively, D is TRBD1 (7 bases). CDR1 and CDR2 from the germline V gene are SGHKS and YYEKEE (reference sequence). Trimming left V 1 base short and J 2 bases short, with 13 bases between. The CDR3 totals 15 residues. CDR3 protein: CASSLIRGAPYEQYF. The CDR3 DNA sequence: TGTGCCAGCAGCTTGATCAGGGGGGCTCCCTACGAGCAGTACTTC.